The 30 T cell receptor beta chains given below trace back to one sample, sequenced in a study of blood T cells in healthy people across ages. A sample-barcoded 5' primer and a J-beta primer mix were used in a second PCR of roughly 6 to 11 cycles. One entry per CDR3 protein, called by TCRdb with MiXCR from the 5' RACE reads. The data show under 1,100,000 distinct CDR3 sequences, 25% seen once. In addition, the sample was reused for a study of T cells of mothers and their children.

The sequenced material came from blood. The receptor source for this set is a girl aged 2 to 10 in good health.

The chain joins TRBV7-2 to TRBJ1-3; D remains unclear. V was trimmed by 1 base and J by 2 bases, leaving 15 bases between them. Germline lookup yields CDR1 SGHTA and CDR2 FQGNSA. There are 17 residues in the CDR3. Here the CDR3 reads CASSLGGIGRPGNTIYF. The CDR3 DNA reads as TGTGCCAGCAGCTTAGGAGGGATAGGGAGGCCTGGAAACACCATATATTTT.

J is TRBJ2-1 and V is TRBV15; D gene ambiguous. The germline V gene has CDR1 LNHNV and CDR2 YYDKDF (reference sequence). The CDR3 has 13 amino acids. The germline V and J ends were trimmed by 5 bases and 5 bases, with 10 bases remaining between them. The CDR3 DNA is TGTGCCACCAGCCCGCCGCCCCACAATGAGCAGTTCTTC. Protein: CATSPPPHNEQFF.

This clonotype was counted between two and nine times. The chain couples TRBV7-2 to TRBJ2-6; 8 bases fit TRBD2. In germline, CDR1 is SGHTA, CDR2 FQGNSA. The CDR3 runs 19 residues. Trimming removed 4 bases from V and 0 bases from J; junction bases left unmatched: 11. The CDR3 spells CASSWRGAVPTSGANVLTF. As DNA, the CDR3 is TGTGCCAGCAGCTGGCGGGGGGCTGTACCCACCTCTGGGGCCAACGTCCTGACTTTC.

This clonotype turned up a few times. This chain connects TRBV29-1 to TRBJ1-2, with D maybe TRBD1 (5 bases). V lost 3 bases to trimming and J lost 4 bases, with 12 bases between them. The V gene's germline CDR1 is SQVTM and CDR2 ANQGSEA. The CDR3 length is 13 residues. The CDR3 coding sequence is TGCAGCGTTGATTTTCGGCAGGGCTATGGCTACACCTTC. Its translation is CSVDFRQGYGYTF.

This clonotype has more than one count but fewer than ten. The J gene is TRBJ2-2, the V gene TRBV29-1, with no clear D. From germline, CDR1 is SQVTM and CDR2 ANQGSEA. Trimming stripped 8 bases from V and 5 bases from J, with 9 bases between. This CDR3 is 11 amino acids long. The CDR3 loop is CSTERTGELFF. CDR3 nucleotides: TGCAGCACTGAACGAACCGGGGAGCTGTTTTTT.

The CDR3 is CASSIGGTYGGYTF. In DNA, the CDR3 is TGTGCCAGCAGCATCGGGGGGACCTATGGTGGCTACACCTTC. The chain joins TRBV7-9 to TRBJ1-2; TRBD1 might be the D (5 bases). Trimming stripped 5 bases from V and 7 bases from J, with 17 bases between. The CDR3 has 14 amino acids. Germline CDR1 SEHNR, CDR2 FQNEAQ (reference sequence).

Only one count was recorded for this clonotype. J is TRBJ2-7 and V is TRBV28; D remains unclear. The V end lost 4 bases, the J end lost 7 bases, and 17 bases lay between the germline ends. From germline, CDR1 is MDHEN and CDR2 SYDVKM. The CDR3 runs 14 residues. The CDR3 loop reads CASSYRVISREQYF. In nucleotides, the CDR3 is TGTGCCAGCAGTTATCGGGTTATCAGTAGGGAGCAGTACTTC.

This clonotype was recorded a few times. The gene calls are TRBV29-1 and TRBJ1-1, with 7 nucleotides matching TRBD1. Germline lookup yields CDR1 SQVTM and CDR2 ANQGSEA. Losses at the gene ends were 6 bases for V and 5 bases for J; bases not matched to a gene: 9. The CDR3 runs to 13 residues. The CDR3 is CSVFTGAGTEAFF. The CDR3 DNA sequence: TGCAGCGTCTTTACAGGGGCAGGAACTGAAGCTTTCTTT.

In its sample, this clonotype was seen many times. As DNA, the CDR3 is TGTGCCAGCAGCTTAGGAGTCAATGGCTACACCTTC. Protein product: CASSLGVNGYTF. The rearrangement joins TRBV7-9 to TRBJ1-2; D is uncertain. The CDR3 totals 12 residues. Germline CDR1 reads SEHNR; CDR2 reads FQNEAQ (reference sequence). The V and J ends lost 1 base and 6 bases respectively, with 6 bases between them.

The table lists this clonotype with a few counts. The chain combines TRBV29-1 with TRBJ2-2, with TRBD2 identical over 13 bases. This CDR3 is 17 amino acids long. Germline CDR1 reads SQVTM; CDR2 reads ANQGSEA. V lost 5 bases, J lost 0 bases, and 6 bases stayed unmatched. The CDR3 DNA follows: TGCAGCGTTTCCGGGACTAGCGGGACTTCGAACACCGGGGAGCTGTTTTTT. Amino acids: CSVSGTSGTSNTGELFF.

The V call is TRBV12-3 or TRBV12-4, the J call TRBJ2-1, with 10 bases matching TRBD2. V was pared by 5 bases and J by 5 bases, with 6 bases of the junction left unmatched. This CDR3 has 15 residues. The CDR3 loop reads CASSPSGRGDNEQFF. CDR3 nucleotides: TGTGCCAGCAGTCCGAGCGGGAGGGGGGACAATGAGCAGTTCTTC.

This chain joins TRBV12-3 or TRBV12-4 and TRBJ2-7; no definite D call. V dropped 3 bases and J dropped 0 bases, with 15 bases sitting between them. The CDR3 totals 16 residues. CDR3 residues: CASSFLLGMSSYEQYF. The DNA of the CDR3 is TGTGCCAGCAGTTTTTTGCTGGGCATGAGCTCCTACGAGCAGTACTTC.

The V gene is TRBV19, the J gene TRBJ1-4; D gene ambiguous. Looked up from germline, CDR1 is LNHDA and CDR2 is SQIVND (reference sequence). This CDR3 contains 13 residues. Trimming cost V 10 bases and J 8 bases, with 17 bases left between them. CDR3 nucleotides: TGTGCCACCCACAGCTCCCCTGGCGAAAAACTGTTTTTT. This gives the protein CATHSSPGEKLFF.

This sequence joins TRBV4-1 and TRBJ1-2, with D hard to call. This CDR3 is 15 amino acids long. The V and J ends lost 4 bases and 0 bases respectively, with 12 bases between them. The V gene's germline CDR1 is MGHRA and CDR2 YSYEKL. The CDR3 DNA reads as TGCGCCAGCAGCCCGGGCAGTGGAGCTAACTATGGCTACACCTTC. Translated: CASSPGSGANYGYTF.

The sample holds a few counts of this clonotype. The J gene is TRBJ2-5, the V gene TRBV2; TRBD2 might be the D (5 bases). The assigned J gene may be wrong: the sequence end matches TRBJ2-1 better. This CDR3 spans 15 amino acids. CDR1 and CDR2 (germline): SNHLY, FYNNEI. This chain's CDR3 is CASSEPLVSENEQFF. DNA of the CDR3: TGTGCCAGCAGTGAACCCCTAGTTAGCGAGAATGAGCAGTTCTTC.

This clonotype was seen more than once but under ten times. The rearrangement joins TRBV14 to TRBJ1-2; D uncertain. Trimming took off 4 bases at V and 4 bases at J, with 13 bases between the two ends. CDR3 length: 14 residues. Per germline, CDR1 SGHDN and CDR2 FVKESK. CDR3 bases: TGTGCCAGCAGCCCGATAGCGGGAGGCTATGGCTACACCTTC. Translating it yields CASSPIAGGYGYTF.

This clonotype has a handful of counts. The J gene is TRBJ2-1, the V gene TRBV29-1; the D call may be TRBD1 or TRBD2 (5 bases each). Germline CDR1 is SQVTM and CDR2 is ANQGSEA. The CDR3 contains 16 residues. The V and J ends lost 0 bases and 3 bases respectively, with 15 bases between them. The CDR3 here is CSVEDHNSGGYNEQFF. The CDR3 nucleotides read TGCAGCGTTGAAGACCACAACTCTGGGGGCTACAATGAGCAGTTCTTC.

This clonotype has a handful of counts. The chain joins TRBV7-9 to TRBJ2-5; 8 bases fit TRBD1. The end of the DNA aligns better with TRBJ2-7, so the J call may be wrong. There are 13 residues in the CDR3. CDR1 is SEHNR, CDR2 FQNEAQ, per germline (reference sequence). This CDR3 is CAGQGGQDYEQYF. CDR3 nucleotides: TGTGCCGGTCAGGGGGGACAGGACTACGAGCAGTACTTC.

This clonotype was recorded a few times. The chain is built from TRBV4-1 and TRBJ2-3; D tentatively reads TRBD1 or TRBD2 (5 bases each). Germline V gene lookup returns CDR1 MGHRA and CDR2 YSYEKL. V lost 4 bases and J lost 4, with 12 bases in between. The CDR3 runs 14 residues. The DNA of the CDR3 is TGCGCCAGCAGCCCGGGGCCTGCGTCAGATACGCAGTATTTT. Amino acid sequence: CASSPGPASDTQYF.

V usage is TRBV5-5 and J usage is TRBJ2-5; D gene unclear. Germline V CDR1 and CDR2: SGHKS, YYEKEE (reference sequence). V was pared by 5 bases and J by 5 bases, with 13 bases between. This CDR3 region has 13 residues. This chain's CDR3 is CASRTPGPETQYF. CDR3 DNA: TGTGCCAGCAGAACTCCCGGTCCGGAGACCCAGTACTTC.

This sequence joins TRBV27 and TRBJ2-5, with D perhaps matching TRBD1 or TRBD2 (5 bases each). The better agreement between TRBJ2-7 and the DNA end casts doubt on the J call. This CDR3 has 13 amino acids. The germline V gene encodes CDR1 MNHEY and CDR2 SMNVEV (reference sequence). The CDR3 DNA follows: TGTGCCAGCAGTTTATTCTGGGGGTACGAGCAGTACTTC. Amino acids: CASSLFWGYEQYF.

This clonotype was observed a few times. The chain couples TRBV28 to TRBJ2-3; the D call may be TRBD1 or TRBD2 (5 bases each). The CDR3 has 14 residues. The V end was cut by 2 bases, the J end by 5 bases, with 11 bases between. The germline CDR1 and CDR2 sequences are MDHEN and SYDVKM. CDR3 sequence: CASSLALRGDTQYF. CDR3 sequence (DNA): TGTGCCAGCAGTTTAGCGCTGAGGGGAGATACGCAGTATTTT.

Only a few counts were recorded for this clonotype. V and J are TRBV7-9 and TRBJ2-7; possible D gene TRBD1, 6 bases. Germline V gives CDR1 SEHNR, CDR2 FQNEAQ (reference sequence). This CDR3 is 15 amino acids long. The V end lost 5 bases, the J end lost 3 bases, and 17 bases lay between the germline ends. The CDR3 region is CASSPQGNLFYEQYF. The DNA of the CDR3 is TGTGCCAGCAGCCCACAGGGTAACCTTTTCTACGAGCAGTACTTC.

This clonotype has a handful of counts. The chain carries TRBV4-1 and TRBJ1-3; D call uncertain. CDR3 length: 15 residues. From germline, CDR1 is MGHRA and CDR2 YSYEKL. The V and J ends lost 0 bases and 0 bases respectively, with 6 bases between them. As DNA, the CDR3 is TGCGCCAGCAGCCAAGATATGACCTCTGGAAACACCATATATTTT. This codes for CASSQDMTSGNTIYF.

The chain links TRBV13 to TRBJ2-5; D gene unclear. The end of the DNA is better explained by TRBJ2-1, so the J call may be wrong. Germline values: CDR1 PRHDT, CDR2 FYEKMQ (reference sequence). The CDR3 is 18 residues long. CDR3 protein: CASSLASPQFQVLGEQFF. The CDR3 DNA reads TGTGCCAGCAGCTTAGCCAGTCCGCAGTTTCAGGTCCTTGGCGAGCAGTTCTTC.

This clonotype was counted between two and nine times. The chain joins TRBV12-3 or TRBV12-4 to TRBJ2-5; D not resolved. This CDR3 has 14 residues. Trimming removed 1 base from V and 2 bases from J, with 8 bases in between. The CDR3: CASSLEMKQETQYF. The CDR3 DNA reads as TGTGCCAGCAGTTTAGAGATGAAACAAGAGACCCAGTACTTC.

This chain uses TRBV5-1 with TRBJ1-2, with D possibly matching TRBD1 (5 bases). V lost 4 bases and J 6 bases, leaving 13 bases between the germline ends. Germline CDR1 is SGHRS and CDR2 is YFSETQ. This CDR3 is built from 13 residues. This chain's CDR3 is CASSLREGDGYTF. The CDR3 DNA reads TGCGCCAGCAGCCTCAGGGAAGGGGATGGCTACACCTTC. The full variable domain, with the rest looked up from reference TRBV5-1 and TRBJ1-2, is KAGVTQTPRYLIKTRGQQVTLSCSPISGHRSVSWYQQTPGQGLQFLFEYFSETQRNKGNFPGRFSGRQFSNSRSEMNVSTLELGDSALYLCASSLREGDGYTFGSGTRLTVV.

This clonotype has more than one count but fewer than ten. The chain uses TRBV7-3 and TRBJ2-5; D is unclear. The J call could be wrong; TRBJ2-7 is a better fit for the DNA end. This CDR3 has 13 amino acids. CDR1 and CDR2 (germline): SGHTA, FQGTGA. The CDR3 region has the DNA TGTGCCAGCAGCTTAAATGATTGGGACGAGCAGTACTTC. It specifies CASSLNDWDEQYF.

The rearrangement joins TRBV29-1 to TRBJ1-1; D might be TRBD1 (5 bases). Germline V gene lookup returns CDR1 SQVTM and CDR2 ANQGSEA. CDR3 length: 16 amino acids. V was clipped by 4 bases and J by 3 bases, with 21 bases between them. The CDR3 DNA reads TGCAGCGTTGTCGGGGCATCTCAAGGGTTGGACACTGAAGCTTTCTTT. This encodes CSVVGASQGLDTEAFF.

This clonotype was seen a handful of times. The rearrangement uses TRBV5-1 and TRBJ2-5; no reliable D call. The CDR3 covers 15 residues. The germline V gene has CDR1 SGHRS and CDR2 YFSETQ. V lost 0 bases, J lost 3 bases, and 12 bases lay in between. CDR3 amino acids: CASSLAGYLEETQYF. The DNA for the CDR3 is TGCGCCAGCAGCTTGGCCGGCTACCTAGAAGAGACCCAGTACTTC.